Listed below are T cell receptor beta chains from one sample, sequenced in a study of CD8+CD57+ T cells in acquired aplastic anemia. In TCRdb, the reads were re-called with MiXCR into one record per CDR3 protein. This table holds roughly 500,000 distinct CDR3 sequences, about a third found once. Material for sequencing was sorted CD4+, CD8+, or CD8+CD57+ T cells (not recorded which) from PBMCs. The receptors come from a human donor with aplastic anemia. Each CDR3 is given with its conserved first and last residue. The D gene is left open where the match is weak. A row's size may be missing; if present it is once, few, many or a size class.

TGTGCCAGCAGTGAAGCGCTAGGGGAGAGTGAAAAACTGTTTTTT	CASSEALGESEKLFF	-	TRBJ1-4	many	TRBV2
TGTGCCAGCAGTGAAGCCTCGCGGTTGTGGAATTCACCCCTCCACTTT	CASSEASRLWNSPLHF	-	TRBJ1-6	many	TRBV6-1
TGTGCCAGCAGTGGGGGGGTTTTCGTCACTGAAGCTTTCTTT	CASSGGVFVTEAFF	-	TRBJ1-1	-	TRBV10-3
TGTGCCAGCAGCTTCCCCGGGGGAAGGGGAAACACCATATATTTT	CASSFPGGRGNTIYF	-	TRBJ1-3	-	TRBV7-9
TGTGCCAGCAGTTTCCACAGGGAGGGCATTTATGGGTATGGCTACACCTTC	CASSFHREGIYGYGYTF	-	TRBJ1-2	-	TRBV25-1
TGTGCCAGCATTCAACAGGGGGGTATGGAGACCCAGTACTTC	CASIQQGGMETQYF	TRBD1	TRBJ2-5	many	TRBV2
TGTGCCAGTAGTAGGGTGACGGGTACTAATGAAAAACTGTTTTTT	CASSRVTGTNEKLFF	-	TRBJ1-4	-	TRBV19
TGTGCCAGCAGCATGACAGGCCAGGGGGCCCAGTACTTC	CASSMTGQGAQYF	TRBD1	TRBJ2-5	-	TRBV7-3
TGTGCCAGCAGCCCTTTAGATCAAGATACGCAGTATTTT	CASSPLDQDTQYF	-	TRBJ2-3	many	TRBV7-2
TGTGCCAGCAGTCAGCGGGGGTTCTACGAGCAGTACTTC	CASSQRGFYEQYF	TRBD2	TRBJ2-7	few	TRBV2
TGTGCCAGCTCGTTTAACGGCGCGGGGTTCGATCAGCCCCAGCATTTT	CASSFNGAGFDQPQHF	-	TRBJ1-5	-	TRBV27
TGTGCCAGCAGTCCCATGAGCGGGCGGTCCTACGAGCAGTACTTC	CASSPMSGRSYEQYF	-	TRBJ2-7	-	TRBV12-3/TRBV12-4
TGCAGTGCTACCCCAGTAGATACGCAGTATTTT	CSATPVDTQYF	-	TRBJ2-3	many	TRBV20-1
TGTGCCATCAGCGGGGCGGGAGGGCCCCACAGGGACTACGAGCAGTACTTC	CAISGAGGPHRDYEQYF	TRBD2	TRBJ2-7	few	TRBV10-3
TGTGCCACCAGACCCCAGGTCGATAGCTACGAGCAGTACTTC	CATRPQVDSYEQYF	-	TRBJ2-7	many	TRBV15
TGCAGTGCCCTACGACGGGGCCGTGTCTACGAGCAGTACTTC	CSALRRGRVYEQYF	-	TRBJ2-7	-	TRBV20-1
TGTGCCAGTAGCCCACAGGGGGCCTACGAGCAGTACTTC	CASSPQGAYEQYF	TRBD1	TRBJ2-7	many	TRBV19
TGTGCCAGCAGCATCAGGGGATTTGAGCAGTACTTC	CASSIRGFEQYF	-	TRBJ2-7	-	TRBV11-2
TGCAGTGCCAGCAGCGTAACGAGTACCTCTAACTATGGCTACACCTTC	CSASSVTSTSNYGYTF	-	TRBJ1-2	-	TRBV20-1
TGTGCCAGCAGCTTATCCGTCGGGGTCCAAGAGACCCAGTACTTC	CASSLSVGVQETQYF	-	TRBJ2-5	-	TRBV7-9
TGTGCCAGTAGTAGGAACGCGGGGGGGAGAAGCGAGCAGTACTTC	CASSRNAGGRSEQYF	TRBD2	TRBJ2-7	-	TRBV19
TGTGCCAGCATCGAACAGGGGGTGGTGGGTGGCTACACCTTC	CASIEQGVVGGYTF	TRBD1	TRBJ1-2	-	TRBV2
TGTGCCATCAGTGTGGGACAGGGGGCGAATGGCTACACCTTC	CAISVGQGANGYTF	TRBD1	TRBJ1-2	-	TRBV10-3
TGTGCCACCAGTGGGGACAGGGGGTACAATGAGCAGTTCTTC	CATSGDRGYNEQFF	TRBD1	TRBJ2-1	many	TRBV24-1